This entry lists 31 T cell receptor beta chains sequenced from one sample in a study of blood T cell repertoires in COVID-19. The repertoire was sequenced with immunoSEQ multiplex PCR; TCRdb's copy has only in-frame clones and lacks some. The sample shows tens of thousands of clones, 88% of them seen only once. Sequencing was done on a sample of peripheral blood. These receptors were obtained from a woman older than 75 with active COVID-19.

V usage is TRBV10-3 and J usage is TRBJ2-2, with 10 bases identical to TRBD1. This CDR3 spans 15 amino acids. Germline CDR1 reads ENHRY; CDR2 reads SYGVKD. After removal of 3 bases from V and 7 bases from J, the junction contained 5 bases not matched to a gene. CDR3 amino acids: CAISDRDRGIGELFF. CDR3 bases: TGTGCCATCAGTGACCGGGACAGGGGTATCGGGGAGCTGTTTTTT.

The CDR3 DNA reads as TGTGCCATCAGCCCGGACAGCAGCAATCAGCCCCAGCATTTT. Translation gives CAISPDSSNQPQHF. V is TRBV10-3 and J is TRBJ1-5; D perhaps matches TRBD1 (6 bases). Germline CDR1 is ENHRY and CDR2 is SYGVKD. V was clipped by 6 bases and J by 1 base, with 10 bases between them. This CDR3 is built from 14 residues.

This clone was observed a handful of times. The CDR3 loop is CASSLARATSGSYEQYF. The DNA for the CDR3 is TGTGCCAGCAGCTTAGCCAGGGCTACTAGCGGGAGTTACGAGCAGTACTTC. This chain joins TRBV7-9 and TRBJ2-7, with 11 bases matching TRBD2. In germline, CDR1 is SEHNR, CDR2 FQNEAQ (reference sequence). The CDR3 sequence is 17 residues long. V lost 0 bases, J lost 4 bases, and 8 bases stayed unmatched.

This chain links TRBV6-6 with TRBJ2-7; the D gene is possibly TRBD2 (6 bases). Trimming took 5 bases from V and 1 from J, leaving 18 bases between them. Germline-derived CDR1 and CDR2 are MNHNY and SVGAGI (reference sequence). The CDR3 loop spans 16 amino acids. The CDR3, as DNA: TGTGCCAGCAGTCCCCTGGTGAGTAGCGGTTCCTACGAGCAGTACTTC. Residues: CASSPLVSSGSYEQYF.

The chain couples TRBV3-1 (or the pseudogene TRBV3-2) to TRBJ1-4; no firm D call. Trimming took off 1 base at V and 8 bases at J, with 11 bases between the two ends. This CDR3 comprises 14 residues. Per the germline V gene, CDR1 is LGHDT and CDR2 is YNNKEL (reference sequence). The CDR3 nucleotides are TGTGCCAGCAGCCAAGGAGGCCGACTCGAAAAACTGTTTTTT. Its translation: CASSQGGRLEKLFF.

V and J are TRBV4-1 and TRBJ2-5; TRBD2 matches at 7 bases. V shed 1 base, J shed 5 bases, and the junction held 10 bases outside the gene matches. The germline CDR1 and CDR2 sequences are MGHRA and YSYEKL. This CDR3 has 16 amino acids. The CDR3 bases are TGCGCCAGCAGCCAAGTCCCGACTAGCAGCCGCGAGACCCAGTACTTC. Its protein product is CASSQVPTSSRETQYF.

The J gene is TRBJ1-2, the V gene TRBV18; 7 nucleotides match TRBD1. Germline V gives CDR1 KGHSH, CDR2 LQKENI. V shed 3 bases, J shed 4 bases, and the junction held 2 bases outside the gene matches. This CDR3 comprises 13 residues. CDR3 in DNA: TGTGCCAGCTCACCGGGACAGATCTATGGCTACACCTTC. As protein: CASSPGQIYGYTF. The entire variable domain, with the rest obtained from reference TRBV18 and TRBJ1-2, is as follows: NAGVMQNPRHLVRRRGQEARLRCSPMKGHSHVYWYRQLPEEGLKFMVYLQKENIIDESGMPKERFSAEFPKEGPSILRIQQVVRGDSAAYFCASSPGQIYGYTFGSGTRLTVV.

The CDR3 bases are TGTGCCAGCAGCTTGGAGGGGGCTGGCACTGAAGCTTTCTTT. Its protein product is CASSLEGAGTEAFF. J is TRBJ1-1 and V is TRBV5-5; 7 positions agree with TRBD1. V shed 0 bases and J 4 bases; nucleotides not matched to a gene: 3. The germline V gene has CDR1 SGHKS and CDR2 YYEKEE (reference sequence). The length of the CDR3 is 14 residues.

This clone was recorded once. The rearrangement links TRBV30 to TRBJ2-2; a weak D match, TRBD2 (5 bases). From germline, CDR1 is GTSNPN and CDR2 SVGIG (reference sequence). The CDR3 is 14 amino acids. Trimming cost V 5 bases and J 7 bases, with 17 bases left between them. The CDR3 reads CAWGYLGGNGELFF. CDR3 coding DNA: TGTGCCTGGGGATACCTCGGAGGAAACGGGGAGCTGTTTTTT.

The J gene is TRBJ2-1, the V gene TRBV28, with TRBD2 identical over 10 bases. The CDR3 covers 15 residues. Germline V lookup: CDR1 MDHEN, CDR2 SYDVKM. V lost 6 bases and J lost 8; bases outside the gene matches: 10. The CDR3 spells CASSLAGEGRDEQFF. The CDR3 nucleotides are TGTGCCAGCAGCCTAGCGGGAGAGGGGCGTGATGAGCAGTTCTTC.

This clone was detected only once. At one end the junction does not follow the germline gene, possibly because of a read error. V usage is TRBV28 and J usage is TRBJ1-3; tentatively, D is TRBD1 (5 bases). CDR1 MDHEN and CDR2 SYDVKM come from the germline V gene. The CDR3 sequence is 11 residues long. The CDR3 nucleotides read TGTGCCACGCGCCAGGGCGGCGGTTGGGTTTTT. Translation gives CATRQGGGWVF.

The V and J genes are TRBV4-1 and TRBJ1-1; perhaps TRBD1 as D (6 bases). V was pared by 2 bases and J by 1 base, with 14 bases between. The germline V gene encodes CDR1 MGHRA and CDR2 YSYEKL. The CDR3 sequence is 16 residues long. CDR3 DNA sequence: TGCGCCAGCAGCCAACAATGGATGACAGGGAACACTGAAGCTTTCTTT. Translating it yields CASSQQWMTGNTEAFF.

In its sample, this clone was seen once. This sequence joins TRBV2 and TRBJ2-7, with D possibly matching TRBD1 (5 bases). Germline V CDR1 and CDR2: SNHLY, FYNNEI. The CDR3 has 12 residues. V lost 6 bases to trimming and J lost 0 bases, with 6 bases between them. CDR3 region: CASSRDSYEQYF. In nucleotides, the CDR3 is TGTGCCAGCAGCAGGGACTCCTACGAGCAGTACTTC.

The chain employs TRBV28 and TRBJ2-7, with D unclear. Germline CDR1 reads MDHEN; CDR2 reads SYDVKM. Trimming left V 3 bases short and J 2 bases short, with 8 bases between. This CDR3 comprises 13 residues. CDR3 amino acids: CASSLTNPYEQYF. CDR3 nucleotides: TGTGCCAGCAGTTTGACAAACCCCTACGAGCAGTACTTC. Filled out from reference TRBV28 and TRBJ2-7, the complete variable domain reads DVKVTQSSRYLVKRTGEKVFLECVQDMDHENMFWYRQDPGLGLRLIYFSYDVKMKEKGDIPEGYSVSREKKERFSLILESASTNQTSMYLCASSLTNPYEQYFGPGTRLTVT.

The DNA for the CDR3 is TGCGCCAGCACCCGAAACACCCGGGGGGAGGGCCATGAGCAGTTCTTC. It yields the protein CASTRNTRGEGHEQFF. The chain carries TRBV4-1 and TRBJ2-1, with 7 bases fitting TRBD2. The CDR3 is 16 amino acids. From germline, CDR1 is MGHRA and CDR2 YSYEKL. V lost 7 bases and J lost 8; bases outside the gene matches: 17.

The chain combines TRBV29-1 with TRBJ2-3; 9 bases are shared with TRBD1. This CDR3 is built from 15 residues. V was clipped by 6 bases and J by 0 bases; unmatched bases: 7. The germline V gene has CDR1 SQVTM and CDR2 ANQGSEA. The CDR3 nucleotides read TGCAGCGTCAGACAGGGGGACCCTAGCACAGATACGCAGTATTTT. Residues: CSVRQGDPSTDTQYF.

V gene TRBV5-1 combines with J gene TRBJ2-2, with a possible D match to TRBD2 (6 bases). Germline V lookup: CDR1 SGHRS, CDR2 YFSETQ. The CDR3 totals 16 residues. The germline V and J ends were trimmed by 1 base and 4 bases, with 14 bases remaining between them. The CDR3 region has the DNA TGCGCCAGCAGCTTGTTGGGTCAGGGAGGCACCGGGGAGCTGTTTTTT. Protein sequence: CASSLLGQGGTGELFF.

This rearrangement joins TRBV6-4 to TRBJ2-1; TRBD1 aligns across 11 bases. V dropped 5 bases and J dropped 0; count of bases not matched to a gene: 3. CDR3 size: 16 residues. Germline V gene sequence: CDR1 MRHNA, CDR2 SNTAGT. The CDR3 nucleotides are TGTGCCAGCAGTTGGACAGGGGGCAGCTCCTACAATGAGCAGTTCTTC. This codes for CASSWTGGSSYNEQFF.

CDR3 region: CASSPRLAGNYEQFF. The CDR3 region has the DNA TGTGCCAGCAGCCCCCGACTAGCGGGAAACTATGAGCAGTTCTTC. This chain joins TRBV7-8 and TRBJ2-1, with 11 bases lining up with TRBD2. Germline-derived CDR1 and CDR2 are SGHVS and FQNEAQ. With 5 bases clipped from V and 8 bases from J, the junction kept 8 bases outside the gene matches. The CDR3 length is 15 residues.

The chain uses TRBV3-1 (or the pseudogene TRBV3-2) and TRBJ2-7; 10 bases line up with TRBD2. Trimming took 3 bases from V and 2 from J; bases not matched to a gene: 4. The CDR3 length is 15 residues. Germline CDR1 reads LGHDT; CDR2 reads YNNKEL (reference sequence). The CDR3 sequence is CASSQRAGGTYEQYF. CDR3 nucleotides: TGTGCCAGCAGCCAGAGAGCGGGAGGGACCTACGAGCAGTACTTC.

V usage is TRBV19 and J usage is TRBJ2-2; the match to TRBD2 covers 9 bases. The J segment lost 3 bases and the V segment lost 4 bases, leaving 0 bases of the junction unmatched. From germline, CDR1 is LNHDA and CDR2 SQIVND (reference sequence). The CDR3 runs 14 residues. In DNA form, the CDR3 reads TGTGCCAGTAGTAGACTAGCGGACACCGGGGAGCTGTTTTTT. Its protein is CASSRLADTGELFF.

The sample holds a few counts of this clone. This rearrangement joins TRBV28 to TRBJ2-1; TRBD2 aligns across 8 bases. CDR3 length: 14 residues. In germline, CDR1 is MDHEN, CDR2 SYDVKM. With 8 bases clipped from V and 2 bases from J, the junction kept 5 bases outside the gene matches. CDR3 in DNA: TGTGCCAGCTCGCTAGCGGGCCCCTACAATGAGCAGTTCTTC. Protein sequence: CASSLAGPYNEQFF.

This chain joins TRBV28 and TRBJ2-7, with 7 bases that match TRBD2. Germline V gene sequence: CDR1 MDHEN, CDR2 SYDVKM. V gave up 7 bases and J gave up 5 bases; unmatched junction bases: 8. The CDR3 runs 13 residues. CDR3: CASTGGINHEQYF. The CDR3 nucleotides read TGTGCCAGCACGGGGGGTATCAACCACGAGCAGTACTTC. Based on the CDR3 plus reference TRBV28 and TRBJ2-7, the full variable domain is DVKVTQSSRYLVKRTGEKVFLECVQDMDHENMFWYRQDPGLGLRLIYFSYDVKMKEKGDIPEGYSVSREKKERFSLILESASTNQTSMYLCASTGGINHEQYFGPGTRLTVT.

The chain carries TRBV11-2 and TRBJ2-3; D is possibly TRBD2 (6 bases). CDR3 length: 17 residues. The V gene lost 4 bases and the J gene lost 1 base, with 18 bases spanning the gap. Per germline, CDR1 SGHAT and CDR2 FQNNGV. The CDR3 nucleotides are TGTGCCAGCAGCTCCGCCCGACTAGTGAGGGGCACAGATACGCAGTATTTT. Its translation is CASSSARLVRGTDTQYF.

This chain connects TRBV7-6 to TRBJ2-7, with D perhaps TRBD1 (5 bases). The germline CDR1 and CDR2 sequences are SGHVS and FNYEAQ. This CDR3 is built from 17 residues. V lost 0 bases to trimming and J lost 0 bases, with 15 bases between them. The CDR3, as DNA: TGTGCCAGCAGCTTAGCCCCCAGCCAAGGGGTCTCCTACGAGCAGTACTTC. Its protein product is CASSLAPSQGVSYEQYF.

In nucleotides, the CDR3 is TGTGCCAGCAGCCAAGATGATACAGGGGGCAACGAGCAGTACTTC. Amino acid sequence: CASSQDDTGGNEQYF. The chain uses TRBV3-1 (or the pseudogene TRBV3-2) and TRBJ2-7, with TRBD1 matching over 9 bases. The CDR3 contains 15 residues. CDR1 and CDR2 from the germline V gene are LGHDT and YNNKEL (reference sequence). With V trimmed by 0 bases and J by 5 bases, 5 bases remained unmatched.

This chain connects TRBV5-1 to TRBJ2-5; TRBD1 might be the D (6 bases). V shed 7 bases and J shed 4 bases, with 11 bases lying between them. The length of the CDR3 is 12 residues. In germline, CDR1 is SGHRS, CDR2 YFSETQ. CDR3 loop: CASYNRVETQYF. In DNA, the CDR3 is TGCGCCAGCTACAACAGGGTAGAGACCCAGTACTTC.

This sequence joins TRBV7-2 and TRBJ2-1; 7 nucleotides agree with TRBD2. V lost 1 base and J lost 4; bases outside the gene matches: 7. In germline, CDR1 is SGHTA, CDR2 FQGNSA. CDR3 length equals 16 residues. The CDR3 DNA reads TGTGCCAGCAGCTTAGACGGAGCGGGGAAGTACAATGAGCAGTTCTTC. Translated: CASSLDGAGKYNEQFF.

The chain employs TRBV28 and TRBJ2-5; D remains unclear. The CDR3 runs 15 residues. Trimming took off 1 base at V and 0 bases at J, with 9 bases between the two ends. The germline V gene encodes CDR1 MDHEN and CDR2 SYDVKM. This CDR3 is CASSLSTPDQETQYF. CDR3 DNA: TGTGCCAGCAGTTTATCTACCCCCGACCAAGAGACCCAGTACTTC.

V is TRBV12-3 or TRBV12-4 and J is TRBJ2-3, with 7 nucleotides matching TRBD2. CDR3 length: 13 residues. V lost 3 bases and J lost 3; bases outside the gene matches: 0. The CDR3 loop reads CASSLRETDTQYF. In DNA, the CDR3 is TGTGCCAGCAGTTTGCGGGAGACAGATACGCAGTATTTT.

The rearrangement links TRBV4-1 to TRBJ2-7; weak D call: TRBD1 (6 bases). Trimming removed 1 base from V and 2 bases from J, with 21 bases in between. The CDR3 sequence is 18 residues long. Per germline, CDR1 MGHRA and CDR2 YSYEKL. In DNA, the CDR3 is TGCGCCAGCAGCCAAGCGTCGCAGCTAAGGGGGACCGCCTACGAGCAGTACTTC. It yields the protein CASSQASQLRGTAYEQYF.